Here is one T cell receptor beta chain with its context. Its antigen is unknown. Only in-frame clones appear in the TCRdb table, and some are missing; sequencing was by immunoSEQ multiplex PCR. The sample shows roughly 120,000 clones, about 92% of them seen only once. These data belong to a study of T cell responses to AZD1222 COVID-19 vaccine. Study-level points and caveats: Spike-specific TCR breadth and depth both grew after two AZD1222 doses. Dominant at 160-218 and 743-854, vaccine-associated CD4 TCRs also spanned spike. Clonal diversity may have been underestimated in mostly white British donors.

The CDR3 sequence is 15 residues long. The ends were cut back, 3 bases at V and 0 bases at J, with 9 bases in the middle. Germline V lookup: CDR1 MNHNS, CDR2 SASEGT. The gene calls are TRBV6-1 and TRBJ1-5; D perhaps matches TRBD1 (5 bases). The material sequenced was peripheral blood, taken 28 days after the second AZD1222 dose. The TCR comes from an adult who received the AZD1222 COVID-19 vaccine. DNA for the CDR3: TGTGCCAGCAGTGAGACAGCTTATAGCAATCAGCCCCAGCATTTT. It codes for CASSETAYSNQPQHF.